Below, one T cell receptor (beta chain) is given with its context. It has no known antigen specificity. The sample holds no much larger clone one base away, and base qualities are not on file. The sample's time point label, in plain terms: baseline before first vaccination. The vaccinee samples were drawn from two UK trials, COV001 and COV002, one of which was a single-blind randomized controlled phase 2/3 trial testing AZD1222 (ChAdOx1 nCoV-19) in healthy adults. For TCRbeta chain sequencing, PBMC samples were collected from trial participants at day 0 and at day 28 after the second dose. The CDR3 regions of human TCRbeta chains were subjected to immunosequencing. In the original analysis: Repertoire TCRs were checked for matches against a reference library of SARS-CoV-2-specific TCRs that had been generated using the MIRA antigen-specificity platform. Breadth was defined as the fraction of unique TCRs that were SARS-CoV-2-associated. Depth was defined as the fraction of total T cells that were SARS-CoV-2-associated. Using the MIRA data, each spike-specific TCR was assigned both to the spike region to which the TCR was reactive and to a CD4 or CD8 class. Log10-transformed breadth and depth values were compared by one-way ANOVA with Sidak's multiple comparisons tests. Sourced from immuneACCESS, this table was stored by TCRdb with only in-frame sequences that have V and J called. A share of the clones is absent; for the studies checked, an unresolved V gene accounts for under half, and the remainder has no known explanation. V and J calls and clone size follow that table, whereas D and trimming were derived from the DNA. Present in this sample are about 94,000 clones, around nine tenths of which were seen just once. The ten largest make up roughly 14% of the sample.

CDR1 and CDR2, looked up from the germline V gene, are MNHNS and SASEGT. The CDR3 starts with the cysteine, ends with the phenylalanine, and has 16 residues. The entry retains the CDR3 DNA only, 48 bases that are in frame from base 1. The trim is 2 bases for V and 0 bases for J, with a gap of 11 bases between the germline ends. This record comes from a study of T cell responses to AZD1222 COVID-19 vaccine (dated by TCRdb to the early 2020s). Describing the broader study: Because spike-specific TCR depth and breadth did not differ between the two schedules, AZD1222 recipients who got a second dose at roughly 4 weeks were pooled with those who got a second dose at roughly 12 weeks. TCR sequencing covered more than 230 trial participants: 200 to 220 given two doses of AZD1222 and 26 given two doses of MenACWY control vaccine. Trial participants were enrolled by age into 18-55, 56-69 and 70-plus year subgroups, with 148, 28 and 57 TCR-sequenced participants respectively.

Study-wide findings and limitations: Most participants were white British and females outnumbered males, and the authors suggested that clonal diversity may have been underestimated. In the small 56-69-year group, the increase in depth fell short of significance, most likely because of low power. After two AZD1222 doses, spike-specific TCR breadth and depth were significantly higher than at day 0 and than in MenACWY recipients. Reportedly, almost half of the unique spike-specific TCRs recognized epitopes lying outside the regions that are mutated in the B.1.351 and B.1.1.7 variants. Vaccine-associated CD4 TCRs spanned the whole spike protein, with dominant responses in regions 160-218 and 743-854. Because no day 14 peak-response samples were available, the repertoires could be characterized only after the peak T cell response. Only a handful of AZD1222 recipients were SARS-CoV-2 seropositive at baseline, limiting conclusions about previously exposed vaccinees.

This receptor was identified in an adult in good health. The rearranged segments are TRBV6-1 and TRBJ2-4; possibly the D gene is TRBD2, per 5 matching bases. Source: peripheral blood, taken on day 0 of AZD1222 vaccination. This receptor carries the CDR3 CASSELSGRAKNIQYF. Here is the DNA: TGTGCCAGCAGTGAACTCAGCGGACGAGCCAAAAACATTCAGTACTTC.